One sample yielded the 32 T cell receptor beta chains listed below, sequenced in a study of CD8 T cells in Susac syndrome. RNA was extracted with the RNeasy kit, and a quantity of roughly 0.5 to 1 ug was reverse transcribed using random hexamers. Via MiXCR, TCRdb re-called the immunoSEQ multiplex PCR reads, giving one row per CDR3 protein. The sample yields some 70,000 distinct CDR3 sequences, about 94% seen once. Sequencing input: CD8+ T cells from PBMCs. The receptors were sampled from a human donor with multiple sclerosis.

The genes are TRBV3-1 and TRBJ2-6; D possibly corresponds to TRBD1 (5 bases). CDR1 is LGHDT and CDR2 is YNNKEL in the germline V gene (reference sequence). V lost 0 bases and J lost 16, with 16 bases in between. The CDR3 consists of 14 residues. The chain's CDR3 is CASSQDSGAPPLTF. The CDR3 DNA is TGTGCCAGCAGCCAAGACTCTGGGGCGCCTCCTCTGACTTTC.

In DNA, the CDR3 is TGTGCCAGCAGCTACAGGGGACGCGTGAACACTGAAGCTTTCTTT. Amino acid sequence: CASSYRGRVNTEAFF. The V call is TRBV7-9, the J call TRBJ1-1; 7 nucleotides agree with TRBD1. Germline assignment: CDR1 SEHNR and CDR2 FQNEAQ (reference sequence). V lost 4 bases, J lost 0 bases, and 5 bases stayed unmatched. The CDR3 runs 15 residues.

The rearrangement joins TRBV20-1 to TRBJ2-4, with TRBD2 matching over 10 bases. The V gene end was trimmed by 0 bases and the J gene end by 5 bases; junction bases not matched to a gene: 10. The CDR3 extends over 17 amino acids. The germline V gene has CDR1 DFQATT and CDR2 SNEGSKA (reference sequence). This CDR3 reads CSARDLDSGRLENIQYF. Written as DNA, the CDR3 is TGCAGTGCTAGAGATCTCGATAGCGGGAGGCTCGAAAACATTCAGTACTTC.

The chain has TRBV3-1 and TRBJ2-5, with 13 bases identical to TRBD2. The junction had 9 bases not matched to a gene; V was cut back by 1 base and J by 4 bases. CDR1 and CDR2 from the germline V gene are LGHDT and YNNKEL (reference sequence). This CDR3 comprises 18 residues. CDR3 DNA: TGTGCCAGCAGCCAAGCAGTAACTAGCGGGGGGGAGGGAGAGACCCAGTACTTC. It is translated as CASSQAVTSGGEGETQYF.

The CDR3 sequence: CASSQGAGYTTDTQYF. The DNA of the CDR3 is TGCGCCAGCAGCCAAGGAGCGGGATATACCACAGATACGCAGTATTTT. V gene TRBV4-1 combines with J gene TRBJ2-3; 7 bases match TRBD2. The CDR3 length is 16 residues. The trim removed 1 base at V and 2 bases at J, leaving 6 bases unmatched. Germline-derived CDR1 and CDR2 are MGHRA and YSYEKL.

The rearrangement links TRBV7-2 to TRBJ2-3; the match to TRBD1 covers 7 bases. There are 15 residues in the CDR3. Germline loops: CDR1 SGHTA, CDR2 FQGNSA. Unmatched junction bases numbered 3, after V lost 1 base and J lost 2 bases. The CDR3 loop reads CASSLGQGDTDTQYF. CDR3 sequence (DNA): TGTGCCAGCAGCTTAGGGCAGGGGGACACAGATACGCAGTATTTT.

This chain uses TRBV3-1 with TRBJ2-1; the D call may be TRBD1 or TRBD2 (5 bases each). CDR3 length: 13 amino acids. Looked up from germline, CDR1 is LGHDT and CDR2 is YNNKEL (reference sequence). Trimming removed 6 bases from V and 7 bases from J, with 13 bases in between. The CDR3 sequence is CASSERGQNEQFF. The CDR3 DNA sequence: TGTGCCAGCAGTGAACGGGGCCAAAATGAGCAGTTCTTC.

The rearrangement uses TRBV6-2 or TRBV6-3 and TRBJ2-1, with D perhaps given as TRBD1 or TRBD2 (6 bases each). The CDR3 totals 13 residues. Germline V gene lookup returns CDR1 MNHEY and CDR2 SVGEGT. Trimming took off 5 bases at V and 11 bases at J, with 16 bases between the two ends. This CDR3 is CASSIQGGGQQFF. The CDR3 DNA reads TGTGCCAGCAGTATACAGGGAGGCGGACAGCAGTTCTTC.

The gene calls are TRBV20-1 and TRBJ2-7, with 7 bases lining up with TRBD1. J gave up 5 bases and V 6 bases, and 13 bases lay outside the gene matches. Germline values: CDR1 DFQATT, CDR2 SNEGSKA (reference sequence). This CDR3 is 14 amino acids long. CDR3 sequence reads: CSADEGKTGHEQYF. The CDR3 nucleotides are TGCAGTGCCGATGAAGGAAAGACAGGGCACGAGCAGTACTTC.

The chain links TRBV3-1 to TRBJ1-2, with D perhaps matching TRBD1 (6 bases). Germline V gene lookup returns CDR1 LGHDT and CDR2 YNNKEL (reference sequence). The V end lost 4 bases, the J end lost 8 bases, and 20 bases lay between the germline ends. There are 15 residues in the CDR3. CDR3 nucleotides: TGTGCCAGCAGCCTCCCCCAGGGGAACAGGGACGGCTACACCTTC. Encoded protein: CASSLPQGNRDGYTF.

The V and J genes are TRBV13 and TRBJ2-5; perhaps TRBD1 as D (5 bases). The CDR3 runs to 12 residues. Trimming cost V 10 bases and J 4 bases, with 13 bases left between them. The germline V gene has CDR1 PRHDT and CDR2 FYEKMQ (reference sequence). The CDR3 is CATQGQGETQYF. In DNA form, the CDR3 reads TGTGCCACCCAGGGTCAGGGAGAGACCCAGTACTTC.

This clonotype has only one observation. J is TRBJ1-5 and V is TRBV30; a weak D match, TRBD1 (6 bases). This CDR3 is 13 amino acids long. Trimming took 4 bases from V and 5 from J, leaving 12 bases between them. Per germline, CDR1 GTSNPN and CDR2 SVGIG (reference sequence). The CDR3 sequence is CAWKRSGDQPQHF. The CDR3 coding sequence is TGTGCCTGGAAAAGGTCAGGGGATCAGCCCCAGCATTTT.

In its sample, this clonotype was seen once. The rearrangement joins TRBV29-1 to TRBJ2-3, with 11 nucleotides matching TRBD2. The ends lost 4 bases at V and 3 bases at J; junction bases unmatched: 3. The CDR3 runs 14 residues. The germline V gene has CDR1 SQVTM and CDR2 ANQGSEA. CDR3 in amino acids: CSVGLAGLTDTQYF. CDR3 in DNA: TGCAGCGTTGGACTAGCGGGGTTAACAGATACGCAGTATTTT.

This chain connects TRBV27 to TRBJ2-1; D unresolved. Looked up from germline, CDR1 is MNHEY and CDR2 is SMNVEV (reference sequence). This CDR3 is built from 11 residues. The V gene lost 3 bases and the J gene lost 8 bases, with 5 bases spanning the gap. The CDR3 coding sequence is TGTGCCAGCAGTTTTAGCCATGAGCAGTTCTTC. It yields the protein CASSFSHEQFF.

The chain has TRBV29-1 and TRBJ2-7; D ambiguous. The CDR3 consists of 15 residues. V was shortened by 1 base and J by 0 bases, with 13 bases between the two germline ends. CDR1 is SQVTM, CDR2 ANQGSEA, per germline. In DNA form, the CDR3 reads TGCAGCGTTGAAGGGTTTTGGAATAGCTCCTACGAGCAGTACTTC. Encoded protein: CSVEGFWNSSYEQYF.

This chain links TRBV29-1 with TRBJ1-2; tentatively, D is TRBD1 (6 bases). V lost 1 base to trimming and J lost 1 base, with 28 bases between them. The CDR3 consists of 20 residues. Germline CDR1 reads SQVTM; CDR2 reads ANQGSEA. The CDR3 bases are TGCAGCGTTGAAGGGACCCTTACACAGGGCGACGACACCTATAACTATGGCTACACCTTC. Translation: CSVEGTLTQGDDTYNYGYTF.

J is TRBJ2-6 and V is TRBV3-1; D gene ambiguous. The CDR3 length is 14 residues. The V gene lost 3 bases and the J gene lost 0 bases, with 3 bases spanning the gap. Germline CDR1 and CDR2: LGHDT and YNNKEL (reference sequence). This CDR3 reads CASSQASGANVLTF. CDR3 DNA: TGTGCCAGCAGCCAGGCCTCTGGGGCCAACGTCCTGACTTTC.

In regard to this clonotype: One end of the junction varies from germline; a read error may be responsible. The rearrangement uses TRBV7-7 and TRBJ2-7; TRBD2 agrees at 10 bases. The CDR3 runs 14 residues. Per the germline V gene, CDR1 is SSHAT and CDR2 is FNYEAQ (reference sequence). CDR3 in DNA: TGTGCTAGCAGCCCCGGGACTAGCGTCTACGAGCAGTACTTC. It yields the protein CASSPGTSVYEQYF.

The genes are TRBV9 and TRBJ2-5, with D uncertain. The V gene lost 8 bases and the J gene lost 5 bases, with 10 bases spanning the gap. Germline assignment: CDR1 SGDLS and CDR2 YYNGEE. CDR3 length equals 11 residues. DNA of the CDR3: TGTGCCAGTGGAGCCGGGGAGACCCAGTACTTC. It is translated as CASGAGETQYF. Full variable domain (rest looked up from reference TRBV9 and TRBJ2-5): DSGVTQTPKHLITATGQRVTLRCSPRSGDLSVYWYQQSLDQGLQFLIQYYNGEERAKGNILERFSAQQFPDLHSELNLSSLELGDSALYFCASGAGETQYFGPGTRLLVL.

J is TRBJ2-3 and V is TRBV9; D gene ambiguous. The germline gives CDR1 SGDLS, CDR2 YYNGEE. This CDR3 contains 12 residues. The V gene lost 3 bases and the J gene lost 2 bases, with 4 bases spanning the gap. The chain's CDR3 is CASSANTDTQYF. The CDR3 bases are TGTGCCAGCAGCGCCAACACAGATACGCAGTATTTT.

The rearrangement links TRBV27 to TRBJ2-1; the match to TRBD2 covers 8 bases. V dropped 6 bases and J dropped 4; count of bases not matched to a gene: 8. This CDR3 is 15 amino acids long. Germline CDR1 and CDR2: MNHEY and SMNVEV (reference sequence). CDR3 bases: TGTGCCAGCAGCCTCATAGCGGGGCCTTACAATGAGCAGTTCTTC. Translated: CASSLIAGPYNEQFF.

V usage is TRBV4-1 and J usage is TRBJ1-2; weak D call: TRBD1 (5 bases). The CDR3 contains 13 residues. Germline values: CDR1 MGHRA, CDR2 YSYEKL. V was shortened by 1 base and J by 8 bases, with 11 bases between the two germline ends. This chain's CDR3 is CASSQVGREGYTF. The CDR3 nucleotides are TGCGCCAGCAGCCAAGTCGGCAGGGAGGGCTACACCTTC.

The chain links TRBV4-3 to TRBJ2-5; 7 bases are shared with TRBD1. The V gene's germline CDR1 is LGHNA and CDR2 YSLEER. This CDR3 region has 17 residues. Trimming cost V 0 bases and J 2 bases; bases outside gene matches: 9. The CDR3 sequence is CASSQDMMGTAQETQYF. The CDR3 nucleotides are TGCGCCAGCAGCCAAGATATGATGGGGACAGCTCAAGAGACCCAGTACTTC.

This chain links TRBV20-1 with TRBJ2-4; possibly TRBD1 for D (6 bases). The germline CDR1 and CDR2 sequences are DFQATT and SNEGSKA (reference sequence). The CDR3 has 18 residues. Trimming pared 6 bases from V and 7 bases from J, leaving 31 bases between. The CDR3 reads CSAGHPVSGTRLRNIQYF. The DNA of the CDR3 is TGCAGTGCGGGACACCCTGTTTCTGGGACCCGTCTTCGGAACATTCAGTACTTC.

CDR3 sequence: CASSQEMLAPYEQYF. CDR3 DNA: TGCGCCAGCAGCCAAGAAATGCTGGCCCCCTACGAGCAGTACTTC. This chain links TRBV4-3 with TRBJ2-7; D uncertain. The ends were cut back, 0 bases at V and 2 bases at J, with 11 bases in the middle. CDR3 length: 15 residues. Germline CDR1 reads LGHNA; CDR2 reads YSLEER.

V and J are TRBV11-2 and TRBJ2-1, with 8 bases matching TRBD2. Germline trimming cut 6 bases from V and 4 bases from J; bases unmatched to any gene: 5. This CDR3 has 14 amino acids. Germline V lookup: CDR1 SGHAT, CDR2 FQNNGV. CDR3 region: CASSSGNTYNEQFF. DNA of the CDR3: TGTGCCAGCAGTAGCGGGAATACATACAATGAGCAGTTCTTC.

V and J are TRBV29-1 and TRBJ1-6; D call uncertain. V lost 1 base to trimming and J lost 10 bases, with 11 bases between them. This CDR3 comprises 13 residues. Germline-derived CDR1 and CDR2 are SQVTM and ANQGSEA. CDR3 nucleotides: TGCAGCGTTGAAGGACGGGTTATCTCACCCCTCCACTTT. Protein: CSVEGRVISPLHF.

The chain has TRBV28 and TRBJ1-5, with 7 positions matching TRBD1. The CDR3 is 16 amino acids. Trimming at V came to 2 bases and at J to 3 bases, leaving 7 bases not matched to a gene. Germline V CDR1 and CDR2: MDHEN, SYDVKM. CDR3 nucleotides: TGTGCCAGCAGTTTAGCGAGGGGGCGAGACAATCAGCCCCAGCATTTT. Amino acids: CASSLARGRDNQPQHF. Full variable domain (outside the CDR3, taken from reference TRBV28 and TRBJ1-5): DVKVTQSSRYLVKRTGEKVFLECVQDMDHENMFWYRQDPGLGLRLIYFSYDVKMKEKGDIPEGYSVSREKKERFSLILESASTNQTSMYLCASSLARGRDNQPQHFGDGTRLSIL.

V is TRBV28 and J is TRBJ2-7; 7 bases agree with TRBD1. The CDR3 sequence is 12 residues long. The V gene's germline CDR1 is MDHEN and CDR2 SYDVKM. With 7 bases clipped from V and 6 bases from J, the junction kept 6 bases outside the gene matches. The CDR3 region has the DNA TGTGCCAGCATCGACAGGGTGGGCGAGCAGTACTTC. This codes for CASIDRVGEQYF. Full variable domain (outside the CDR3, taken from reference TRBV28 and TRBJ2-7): DVKVTQSSRYLVKRTGEKVFLECVQDMDHENMFWYRQDPGLGLRLIYFSYDVKMKEKGDIPEGYSVSREKKERFSLILESASTNQTSMYLCASIDRVGEQYFGPGTRLTVT.

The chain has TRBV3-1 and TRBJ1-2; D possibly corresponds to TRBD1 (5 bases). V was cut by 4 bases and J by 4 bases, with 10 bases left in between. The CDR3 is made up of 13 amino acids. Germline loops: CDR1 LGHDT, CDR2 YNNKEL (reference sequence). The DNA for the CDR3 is TGTGCCAGCAGCCCAGCGGGGACCTATGGCTACACCTTC. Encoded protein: CASSPAGTYGYTF.

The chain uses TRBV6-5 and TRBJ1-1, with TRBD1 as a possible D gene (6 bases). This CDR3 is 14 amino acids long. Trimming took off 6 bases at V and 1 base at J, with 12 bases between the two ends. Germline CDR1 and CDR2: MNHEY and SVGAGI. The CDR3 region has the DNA TGTGCCAGCAGAGTTCGGACAGCGAACACTGAAGCTTTCTTT. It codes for CASRVRTANTEAFF.

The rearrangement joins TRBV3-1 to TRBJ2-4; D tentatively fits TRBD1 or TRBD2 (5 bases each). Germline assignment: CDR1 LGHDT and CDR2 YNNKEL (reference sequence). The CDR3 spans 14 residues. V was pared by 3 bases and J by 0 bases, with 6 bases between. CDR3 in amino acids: CASSHGTAKNIQYF. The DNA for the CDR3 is TGTGCCAGCAGCCACGGGACAGCCAAAAACATTCAGTACTTC.